These T cell receptor beta chains were read from a single sample in a study of naive and memory T cell subsets. In TCRdb, the 5' RACE reads were re-called with MiXCR into one record per CDR3 protein. The table lists over 20,000 distinct CDR3 sequences, less than 25% of them singletons, with around 1.9% in the top ten. All receptors derive from a female donor in good health. CDR3s include the opening cysteine and the closing phenylalanine or tryptophan. The D gene is left open where the match is weak. A clone size is listed for some rows: how often the clone was seen (once, few, many), or a class if it is expanded.

D: TRBD1
size: many
J: TRBJ2-5
V: TRBV29-1
DNA: TGCAGCGTTGAAGGCTTGGGACAGGGGGCTGAGACCCAGTACTTC
CDR3: CSVEGLGQGAETQYF

D: .
size: few
J: TRBJ2-1
V: TRBV4-3
DNA: TGCGCCAGCAGCCAAGATGTGAGGGGGTCCTACAATGAGCAGTTCTTC
CDR3: CASSQDVRGSYNEQFF

D: TRBD1
size: medium-sized
J: TRBJ2-7
V: TRBV5-1
DNA: TGCGCCAGCAGCTTGGAGGACAGGGGTTACGAGCAGTACTTC
CDR3: CASSLEDRGYEQYF

D: TRBD1
size: few
J: TRBJ1-2
V: TRBV29-1
DNA: TGCAGCGTCGGTGGGACAGGGCAAACTAACTATGGCTACACCTTC
CDR3: CSVGGTGQTNYGYTF

D: TRBD1
size: .
J: TRBJ1-6
V: TRBV29-1
DNA: TGCAGCGCCGGACAGGCCGAGAATTCACCCCTCCACTTT
CDR3: CSAGQAENSPLHF

D: TRBD2
size: .
J: TRBJ2-3
V: TRBV29-1
DNA: TGCAGCGTTCCCCTAGCGGGGGGTTGGACAGATACGCAGTATTTT
CDR3: CSVPLAGGWTDTQYF

D: TRBD1
size: medium-sized
J: TRBJ2-7
V: TRBV6-5
DNA: TGTGCCAGCAGTTACTCGACAGGGTACGAGCAGTACTTC
CDR3: CASSYSTGYEQYF

D: .
size: few
J: TRBJ1-1
V: TRBV20-1
DNA: TGCAGTGCTAACGGGGAGGGGGTGACTGAAGCTTTCTTT
CDR3: CSANGEGVTEAFF

D: TRBD1
size: many
J: TRBJ2-5
V: TRBV20-1
DNA: TGCAGTGCCAACAGGGGTGGGCAAGAGACCCAGTACTTC
CDR3: CSANRGGQETQYF

D: .
size: .
J: TRBJ1-1
V: TRBV27
DNA: TGTGCCAGCAGTTTGATTCAAGGGGACACTGAAGCTTTCTTT
CDR3: CASSLIQGDTEAFF

D: .
size: many
J: TRBJ2-1
V: TRBV7-2
DNA: TGTGCCAGCAGCCCCAACAGGGACAATGAGCAGTTCTTC
CDR3: CASSPNRDNEQFF

D: .
size: .
J: TRBJ2-7
V: TRBV29-1
DNA: TGCAGCGTGCAACAGGGCCACGAGCAGTACTTC
CDR3: CSVQQGHEQYF

D: .
size: few
J: TRBJ1-1
V: TRBV2
DNA: TGTGCCAGCTGGGTGAACACTGAAGCTTTCTTT
CDR3: CASWVNTEAFF

D: .
size: few
J: TRBJ2-7
V: TRBV20-1
DNA: TGCAGTGCTAGAGTTGACTACGAGCAGTACTTC
CDR3: CSARVDYEQYF

D: .
size: few
J: TRBJ1-2
V: TRBV6-6
DNA: TGTGCCAGCAGTTCGACGGGACACACCTTC
CDR3: CASSSTGHTF

D: .
size: many
J: TRBJ1-6
V: TRBV3-1
DNA: TGTGCCAGCAGCCAAAGGGGACAAAGAAATTCACCCCTCCACTTT
CDR3: CASSQRGQRNSPLHF

D: .
size: few
J: TRBJ1-4
V: TRBV20-1
DNA: TGCAGTGCTTCTACAGCTGCAAAACTGTTTTTT
CDR3: CSASTAAKLFF

D: .
size: many
J: TRBJ1-5
V: TRBV20-1
DNA: TGCAGTGCTAGTCCCGGGAGGGATCAGCCCCAGCATTTT
CDR3: CSASPGRDQPQHF

D: TRBD2
size: .
J: TRBJ2-1
V: TRBV10-2
DNA: TGCGCCAGCAGTATTCCTAGCGGGAGAATGGTTGAGCAGTTCTTC
CDR3: CASSIPSGRMVEQFF

D: TRBD1
size: many
J: TRBJ1-2
V: TRBV15
DNA: TGTGCCACCAGTAGCGACAGGGGGCCTAACTATGGCTACACCTTC
CDR3: CATSSDRGPNYGYTF

D: .
size: many
J: TRBJ2-7
V: TRBV29-1
DNA: TGCAGCGTTAGACAGAAAATGGGCGAGCAGTACTTC
CDR3: CSVRQKMGEQYF

D: .
size: medium-sized
J: TRBJ2-7
V: TRBV28
DNA: TGTGCCAGCAGCCAAGGCGGCGCGACCTACGAGCAGTACTTC
CDR3: CASSQGGATYEQYF

D: .
size: .
J: TRBJ1-1
V: TRBV6-6
DNA: TGTGCCAGCTTACGGACAGTGAACACTGAAGCTTTCTTT
CDR3: CASLRTVNTEAFF

D: TRBD2
size: few
J: TRBJ2-2
V: TRBV20-1
DNA: TGCAGTGCCGGACGACTAGCGGGAGTGAGGACCGGGGAGCTGTTTTTT
CDR3: CSAGRLAGVRTGELFF

D: .
size: .
J: TRBJ2-1
V: TRBV5-1
DNA: TGCGCCAGCAGCGAAGGGTTCGAGCAGTTCTTC
CDR3: CASSEGFEQFF

D: TRBD1
size: few
J: TRBJ2-3
V: TRBV20-1
DNA: TGCAGTGCTGCCCGACAGGGGGCCATTAGCACAGATACGCAGTATTTT
CDR3: CSAARQGAISTDTQYF

D: .
size: many
J: TRBJ1-1
V: TRBV7-9
DNA: TGTGCCAGCAGCGCACGGGCCGGAAAGAACACTGAAGCTTTCTTT
CDR3: CASSARAGKNTEAFF

D: TRBD2
size: few
J: TRBJ2-2
V: TRBV6-5
DNA: TGTGCCAGCATCCCGACGGGAGGGCGTGGGGAGCTGTTTTTT
CDR3: CASIPTGGRGELFF